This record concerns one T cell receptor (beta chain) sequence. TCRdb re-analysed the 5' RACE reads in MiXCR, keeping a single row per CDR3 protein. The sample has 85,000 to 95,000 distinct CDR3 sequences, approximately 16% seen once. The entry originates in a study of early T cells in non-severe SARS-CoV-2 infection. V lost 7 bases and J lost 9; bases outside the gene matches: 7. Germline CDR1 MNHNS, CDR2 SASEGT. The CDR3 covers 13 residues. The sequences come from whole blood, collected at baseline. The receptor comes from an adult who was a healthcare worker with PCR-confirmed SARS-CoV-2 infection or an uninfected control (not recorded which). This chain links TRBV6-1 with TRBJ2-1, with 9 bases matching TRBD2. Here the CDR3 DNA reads TGTGCCAGCAACGGCGGGAGGGCCGGTGAGCAGTTCTTC. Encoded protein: CASNGGRAGEQFF.